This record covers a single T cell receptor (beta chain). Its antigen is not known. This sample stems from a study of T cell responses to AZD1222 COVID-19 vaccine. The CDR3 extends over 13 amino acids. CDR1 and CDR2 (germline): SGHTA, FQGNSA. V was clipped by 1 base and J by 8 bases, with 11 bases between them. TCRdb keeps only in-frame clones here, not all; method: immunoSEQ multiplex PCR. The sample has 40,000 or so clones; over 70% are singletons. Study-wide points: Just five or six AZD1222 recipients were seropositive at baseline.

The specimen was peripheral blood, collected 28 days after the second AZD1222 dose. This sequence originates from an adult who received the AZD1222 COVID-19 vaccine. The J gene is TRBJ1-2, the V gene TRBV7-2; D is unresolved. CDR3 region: CASSLDEYLGYTF. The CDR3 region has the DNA TGTGCCAGCAGCTTAGACGAATACCTGGGCTACACCTTC.